The 25 T cell receptor beta chains given below trace back to one sample, sequenced in a study of tumor-infiltrating lymphocytes in glioblastoma multiforme. TCR beta libraries were built from RNA through three nested multiplex PCR rounds using modified ARM-PCR. Each CDR3 protein gets one entry after TCRdb re-called the multiplex PCR reads with MiXCR. This repertoire shows some 11,000 distinct CDR3 sequences, approximately 75% found once; its top ten account for 30% to 45%. The sample consisted of brain tumor tissue. The receptors stem from a male donor with glioblastoma.

This clonotype was seen ten or more times. This may come from a read error, since a much larger clone is one base off. CDR3 in DNA: TGCGGCGTTTCCGGACGGGGGGAAGAGACCCAGTACTTC. This encodes CGVSGRGEETQYF. The chain combines TRBV29-1 with TRBJ2-5; 7 positions agree with TRBD2. The length of the CDR3 is 13 residues. Per the germline V gene, CDR1 is SQVTM and CDR2 is ANQGSEA.

This chain links TRBV12-3 or TRBV12-4 with TRBJ2-1, with 9 positions matching TRBD2. The CDR3 consists of 16 residues. V dropped 4 bases and J dropped 8; count of bases not matched to a gene: 12. This CDR3 is CASSYKGNSGRHEQFF. CDR3 in DNA: TGTGCCAGCAGTTACAAAGGGAATAGCGGGAGACATGAGCAGTTCTTC.

Comments on this clonotype: This is likely a read error, given that the CDR3 carries no conserved phenylalanine or tryptophan at its end. This rearrangement joins TRBV28 to TRBJ2-3; TRBD1 is a possible D gene (5 bases). Trimming removed 4 bases from V and 1 base from J, with 12 bases in between. Germline CDR1 MDHEN, CDR2 SYDVKM. This CDR3 is 15 amino acids long. The CDR3 region has the DNA TGTGCCAGCAGTTGGCTAGGGGTCCGCACAGATACGCAGTATTTA. The encoded protein is CASSWLGVRTDTQYL.

The genes are TRBV10-3 and TRBJ1-5; maybe TRBD1 (6 bases). V lost 8 bases to trimming and J lost 4 bases, with 18 bases between them. From germline, CDR1 is ENHRY and CDR2 SYGVKD. The CDR3 consists of 15 residues. The CDR3 protein is CAIGGRQASNQPQHF. CDR3 DNA sequence: TGTGCCATCGGTGGGAGACAGGCCTCTAATCAGCCCCAGCATTTT.

With respect to this clonotype: A read error may account for a junction end that differs from germline. The rearrangement links TRBV2 to TRBJ1-2, with D possibly matching TRBD1 (5 bases). Germline CDR1 SNHLY, CDR2 FYNNEI. CDR3 length: 12 residues. CDR3 sequence reads: CAGREKGDGYTF. In nucleotides, the CDR3 is TGTGCCGGCAGAGAAAAAGGGGATGGCTACACCTTC.

Worth noting for this clonotype: This likely comes from a read error, as the CDR3 has no conserved phenylalanine or tryptophan at its end. The chain is built from TRBV14 and TRBJ2-1, with 7 nucleotides matching TRBD2. Germline values: CDR1 SGHDN, CDR2 FVKESK. The CDR3 runs to 16 residues. Written as DNA, the CDR3 is TGTGCCAGCAGCCTACCGGGACTAACTTCCTACCATGAGCAGTTCTTG. Protein sequence: CASSLPGLTSYHEQFL.

In the case of this clonotype: One end of the junction does not line up with germline, which may come from a read error. The chain recombines TRBV5-5 with TRBJ2-3, with D unresolved. The CDR3 sequence is 15 residues long. CDR1 is SGHKS, CDR2 YYEKEE, per germline (reference sequence). The CDR3 sequence is CASSLQVEYTNTQYF. The DNA for the CDR3 is TGTGCCAGCAGCTTGCAGGTGGAATACACAAATACGCAGTATTTT.

The sample holds one count of this clonotype. This chain links TRBV7-8 with TRBJ2-3, with 7 bases identical to TRBD2. The CDR3 has 16 residues. V dropped 2 bases and J dropped 2; count of bases not matched to a gene: 7. Germline V gene sequence: CDR1 SGHVS, CDR2 FQNEAQ. DNA of the CDR3: TGTGCCAGCAGCTTACTCGGCGGGACTAACACAGATACGCAGTATTTT. It translates to CASSLLGGTNTDTQYF.

V gene TRBV7-6 combines with J gene TRBJ2-7, with TRBD1 matching 7 bases. There are 11 residues in the CDR3. V shed 5 bases, J shed 7 bases, and the junction held 2 bases outside the gene matches. Germline CDR1 reads SGHVS; CDR2 reads FNYEAQ. For the CDR3, the DNA is TGTGCCAGCAGCCCAGGGGGTGAGCAGTACTTC. Translated, it gives CASSPGGEQYF.

This clonotype is hyperexpanded by share. This chain connects TRBV29-1 to TRBJ2-7; TRBD2 agrees at 7 bases. The CDR3 consists of 13 residues. Germline V gene sequence: CDR1 SQVTM, CDR2 ANQGSEA. V shed 6 bases and J 0 bases; nucleotides not matched to a gene: 5. The CDR3 loop is CSVQTSDSYEQYF. The CDR3 DNA sequence: TGCAGCGTCCAAACTAGCGACTCCTACGAGCAGTACTTC.

This clonotype ranks as medium-sized (0.01 to 0.1%). The chain links TRBV14 to TRBJ1-4, with D hard to call. Looked up from germline, CDR1 is SGHDN and CDR2 is FVKESK. V was trimmed by 4 bases and J by 8 bases, leaving 14 bases between them. The CDR3 sequence is 14 residues long. In DNA, the CDR3 is TGTGCCAGCAGCCCGACCTTAGCCTCCGAAAAACTGTTTTTT. This gives the protein CASSPTLASEKLFF.

A word on this clonotype: Because the CDR3 is missing its conserved closing phenylalanine or tryptophan, this is likely a read error. In DNA form, the CDR3 reads TGCAGTGCAATCCCGGGACTAGGAAAAAACATCCAGTACCTC. Encoded protein: CSAIPGLGKNIQYL. V is TRBV20-1 and J is TRBJ2-4; 8 nucleotides align to TRBD2. From germline, CDR1 is DFQATT and CDR2 SNEGSKA (reference sequence). This CDR3 has 14 residues.

This clonotype has a handful of counts. This rearrangement joins TRBV11-2 to TRBJ1-1, with D unclear. The V and J ends lost 1 base and 5 bases respectively, with 2 bases between them. The germline CDR1 and CDR2 sequences are SGHAT and FQNNGV. The CDR3 sequence is 11 residues long. The CDR3 DNA sequence: TGTGCCAGCAGCTTAGGGACTGAAGCTTTCTTT. Encoded protein: CASSLGTEAFF.

The chain joins TRBV12-3 or TRBV12-4 to TRBJ2-1, with D perhaps TRBD2 (6 bases). Trimming stripped 6 bases from V and 8 bases from J, with 20 bases between. CDR3 length equals 15 residues. The CDR3 DNA reads as TGTGCCAGCAGCTCCAAGGAGGGGATTTGGCATGAGCAGTTCTTC. It specifies CASSSKEGIWHEQFF.

As concerns this clonotype: No conserved phenylalanine or tryptophan is present at the end of the CDR3, so a read error is the likely explanation. The chain recombines TRBV10-2 with TRBJ1-5, with 7 bases matching TRBD1. Germline assignment: CDR1 WSHSY and CDR2 SAAADI. CDR3 length: 15 residues. The CDR3 DNA reads as TGCGCCAGCAGACCCTTGGCAACAGGGGATCAGTCCCAGCATTCT. Protein sequence: CASRPLATGDQSQHS.

Turning to this clonotype: Relative to the germline gene, one junction end is altered; a read error may explain this. CDR3: CSARESRGAKSPLHF. DNA of the CDR3: TGCAGTGCCAGAGAAAGTAGGGGGGCAAAATCACCCCTCCACTTT. V gene TRBV20-1 combines with J gene TRBJ1-6, with a tentative D call TRBD1 (6 bases). Per germline, CDR1 DFQATT and CDR2 SNEGSKA (reference sequence). This CDR3 is built from 15 residues.

This clonotype was seen ten or more times. This chain connects TRBV11-2 to TRBJ2-1; D may be TRBD2 (6 bases). The CDR3 extends over 13 amino acids. Between the trimmed V and J ends, which lost 5 bases and 6 bases, there was a span of 11 bases. CDR1 SGHAT and CDR2 FQNNGV come from the germline V gene. CDR3 in amino acids: CASSLGGSNEQFF. Here the CDR3 DNA reads TGTGCCAGCAGCCTTGGGGGGTCCAATGAGCAGTTCTTC.

This clonotype has more than one count but fewer than ten. Just one base apart from a much larger clone, this may be a read error. The CDR3 ends on some other residue instead of the conserved phenylalanine or tryptophan, so this is likely a read error. The rearrangement joins TRBV11-3 to TRBJ2-5, with 9 positions matching TRBD2. Germline V CDR1 and CDR2: SGHNT, YENEEA. With 5 bases clipped from V and 4 bases from J, the junction kept 5 bases outside the gene matches. The CDR3 is 14 amino acids. DNA for the CDR3: TGTGCCAGCAGCCGCGGGAGGGCCTCAGAGACCCAGTACCTC. Translated: CASSRGRASETQYL.

The V gene is TRBV11-3, the J gene TRBJ2-7; 9 nucleotides line up with TRBD1. J lost 5 bases, V lost 6 bases, and 8 bases had no gene match. This CDR3 region has 14 residues. CDR1 and CDR2 from the germline V gene are SGHNT and YENEEA. CDR3 sequence: CASRVTGGGHEQYF. The CDR3 bases are TGTGCCAGCAGGGTGACAGGGGGAGGGCACGAGCAGTACTTC.

By sample share, this clonotype is large. This chain connects TRBV29-1 to TRBJ2-5, with a weak D call TRBD1 (6 bases). The V gene lost 5 bases and the J gene lost 1 base, with 17 bases spanning the gap. The germline gives CDR1 SQVTM, CDR2 ANQGSEA. CDR3 length: 15 residues. CDR3 bases: TGCAGCGTTCAAAAGGACAGCATAATCCAAGAGACCCAGTACTTC. Protein: CSVQKDSIIQETQYF.

The chain recombines TRBV4-1 with TRBJ1-6; D gene uncertain. This CDR3 spans 16 amino acids. V was trimmed by 2 bases and J by 9 bases, leaving 17 bases between them. Germline CDR1 is MGHRA and CDR2 is YSYEKL. In DNA form, the CDR3 reads TGCGCCAGCAGCCAAAACCTGGCATCTGGGGTTTCACCCCTCCACTTT. Protein: CASSQNLASGVSPLHF.

Relative to its sample, this clonotype is medium-sized. This chain joins TRBV29-1 and TRBJ2-1, with D possibly TRBD1 on 6 matching bases. The CDR3 contains 12 residues. Germline V gives CDR1 SQVTM, CDR2 ANQGSEA. Trimming removed 4 bases from V and 2 bases from J, with 6 bases in between. Written as DNA, the CDR3 is TGCAGCGTTGGGACAGCCTACAATGAGCAGTTCTTC. Translated: CSVGTAYNEQFF.

Written as DNA, the CDR3 is TGTGCCAGCAGCTCCAGGGGGTCTAATGAAAAACTGTTTTTT. It translates to CASSSRGSNEKLFF. This chain uses TRBV11-2 with TRBJ1-4; 7 bases agree with TRBD1. V lost 4 bases, J lost 3 bases, and 2 bases stayed unmatched. The CDR3 is 14 amino acids. Looked up from germline, CDR1 is SGHAT and CDR2 is FQNNGV.

The chain employs TRBV7-9 and TRBJ1-4; TRBD1 is a possible D gene (6 bases). Trimming cost V 6 bases and J 6 bases, with 14 bases left between them. The V gene's germline CDR1 is SEHNR and CDR2 FQNEAQ (reference sequence). The CDR3 spans 14 residues. The CDR3 spells CASRPGTRDEKLFF. The CDR3 bases are TGTGCCAGCAGACCCGGGACACGGGATGAAAAACTGTTTTTT.

The genes are TRBV7-2 and TRBJ2-6; D is undetermined. The CDR3 covers 15 residues. The germline gives CDR1 SGHTA, CDR2 FQGNSA. The germline V and J ends were trimmed by 7 bases and 6 bases, with 16 bases remaining between them. The CDR3 protein is CASNLHAAEANVLTF. The CDR3 nucleotides read TGTGCCAGCAACCTTCACGCCGCGGAGGCCAACGTCCTGACTTTC.